One sample yielded the 8 T cell receptor beta chains listed below, sequenced in a study of breast tumors, draining lymph nodes, adjacent tissues. Breast cancer patients provided tissue from their axillary draining lymph nodes. Each CDR3 protein gets one entry after TCRdb re-called the multiplex PCR reads with MiXCR. The sample has about 220,000 distinct CDR3 sequences; less than 40% are singletons. The material sequenced was axillary lymph node tissue. These receptors were taken from a female donor with breast cancer. Some clones in this sample may be carry-over from other donors' samples.

Many counts were recorded for this clonotype. The genes are TRBV7-9 and TRBJ2-3; TRBD2 matches at 10 bases. The CDR3 runs 16 residues. V shed 5 bases and J 3 bases; nucleotides not matched to a gene: 8. Germline CDR1 SEHNR, CDR2 FQNEAQ (reference sequence). In nucleotides, the CDR3 is TGTGCCAGCAGCAGCGGACTAGCGGAGCCGACAGATACGCAGTATTTT. Translating gives CASSSGLAEPTDTQYF.

This clonotype has ten or more counts. The rearrangement uses TRBV20-1 and TRBJ1-5; 8 bases are a match to TRBD1. Germline assignment: CDR1 DFQATT and CDR2 SNEGSKA (reference sequence). Trimming at V came to 0 bases and at J to 3 bases, leaving 7 bases not matched to a gene. The CDR3 totals 16 residues. The chain's CDR3 is CSARDPQGAPNQPQHF. The DNA of the CDR3 is TGCAGTGCTAGAGACCCCCAGGGGGCCCCCAATCAGCCCCAGCATTTT.

In this sample, this clonotype turned up many times. The chain is built from TRBV5-6 and TRBJ2-7; 8 positions agree with TRBD1. V lost 4 bases and J lost 4; bases outside the gene matches: 7. This CDR3 has 14 residues. Germline V CDR1 and CDR2: SGHDT, YYEEEE. The CDR3 nucleotides read TGTGCCAGCAGCCCCGGACAGGGTGGGTACGAGCAGTACTTC. Translated, it gives CASSPGQGGYEQYF. Together with reference TRBV5-6 and TRBJ2-7, the CDR3 gives the full variable domain: DAGVTQSPTHLIKTRGQQVTLRCSPKSGHDTVSWYQQALGQGPQFIFQYYEEEERQRGNFPDRFSGHQFPNYSSELNVNALLLGDSALYLCASSPGQGGYEQYFGPGTRLTVT.

About this clonotype itself: A junction end diverges from the germline sequence, so it may reflect a read error. The chain links TRBV7-2 to TRBJ2-5; 9 bases align to TRBD2. This CDR3 comprises 19 residues. Looked up from germline, CDR1 is SGHTA and CDR2 is FQGNSA. The CDR3, as DNA: TGTGCCAGCAGCTTAGGCCCGACTAGCGGAGGGATTCTTGCGGAGACCCGGTACTTC. Translated, it gives CASSLGPTSGGILAETRYF.

At least ten counts were recorded for this clonotype. This chain joins TRBV5-1 and TRBJ2-3, with D tentatively TRBD1 (6 bases). The CDR3 is 15 residues long. V was cut by 1 base and J by 4 bases, with 13 bases left in between. From germline, CDR1 is SGHRS and CDR2 YFSETQ. The CDR3 DNA follows: TGCGCCAGCAGCTTGATAGGGGGTGGGCCAGATACGCAGTATTTT. It encodes CASSLIGGGPDTQYF.

This clonotype was picked up one time. Since no conserved phenylalanine or tryptophan closes the CDR3, a read error is the likely cause. The chain employs TRBV7-9 and TRBJ2-1; 11 bases agree with TRBD2. The germline V gene has CDR1 SEHNR and CDR2 FQNEAQ (reference sequence). After removal of 2 bases from V and 11 bases from J, the junction contained 5 bases not matched to a gene. This CDR3 contains 14 residues. Written as DNA, the CDR3 is TGTGCCAGCAGCTTACTAGCGGGAGGATATAAGCAGTTCCTC. Translating it yields CASSLLAGGYKQFL.

Concerning this clonotype: A single base separates this from a much larger clone, so it may be a read error. V gene TRBV25-1 combines with J gene TRBJ1-2; D is possibly TRBD1 (5 bases). Germline V gene sequence: CDR1 MGHDK, CDR2 SYGVNS. The CDR3 runs to 17 residues. V lost 4 bases to trimming and J lost 7 bases, with 25 bases between them. The CDR3 DNA is TGTGCCAGCAGTGCTAGAGACCCGACCGCCCGGGGGGGTGGCTACACCTTC. It codes for CASSARDPTARGGGYTF.

This clonotype came up many times. The rearrangement joins TRBV7-2 to TRBJ2-7, with 15 nucleotides matching TRBD2. In germline, CDR1 is SGHTA, CDR2 FQGNSA. The CDR3 is made up of 15 amino acids. V shed 5 bases, J shed 7 bases, and the junction held 6 bases outside the gene matches. Here the CDR3 DNA reads TGTGCCAGCAGCGCTGGACTAGCGGGGGGGCAGGAGCAGTACTTC. Translating gives CASSAGLAGGQEQYF.